This T cell receptor beta chain was found in a study of blood T cell repertoires in COVID-19. On the study more broadly: Samples representing acute and convalescent COVID-19 were sourced from the United States, Italy and Spain. T cells, B-cell-depleted T cells, or PBMCs provided the cDNA or gDNA that served as material.

How the authors handled the data: For nucleated cells, counts were estimated from reference gene primer amplification. Repertoires were generated with immunoSEQ multiplex PCR, while TCRdb's copy carries only in-frame clones and drops some. V, J and clone size are those of that table, while D and trimming were read from the DNA. The data contain more than 85,000 clones, just over 90% of them seen just once; the ten biggest clones take up around 1%. There are 13 residues in the CDR3. Trimming shortened V by 4 bases and J by 3 bases, and 9 bases separated the two germline ends. Germline CDR1 and CDR2: SGHVS and FQNEAQ.

V gene TRBV7-8 combines with J gene TRBJ1-1, with D unclear. The receptor was isolated from a man aged 55 to 69 with acute or convalescent COVID-19. The sequenced sample was peripheral blood. The CDR3, as DNA: TGTGCCAGCAGCTCGTTCCCAGACACTGAAGCTTTCTTT. It translates to CASSSFPDTEAFF.